This is a list of T cell receptor beta chains from one sample in a study of shared clonotypes between healthy human individuals. TCRdb's table, derived via immunoSEQ multiplex PCR, lists solely in-frame clones and lacks some. The data contain 2 million to 3 million clones, roughly 93% of them singletons. The sequencing input was naive CD4+ T cells from PBMCs. The receptors were gathered from a man between 18 and 29 years old in good health. Some clones in this sample may be carry-over from other donors' samples. CDR3s include the opening cysteine and the closing phenylalanine or tryptophan. A D gene is named only where the DNA matches it firmly. Not all rows give a size; the values are once, few, many and, for expanded clones, a class.

v_gene	j_gene	abundance	d_gene	CDR3aa	CDR3nt
TRBV7-8	TRBJ2-1	.	.	CASSLVDLGGHEQFF	TGTGCCAGCAGCTTAGTCGACCTAGGTGGGCATGAGCAGTTCTTC
TRBV15	TRBJ1-2	.	TRBD1	CATSRARDRGYGYTF	TGTGCCACCAGCAGGGCACGGGACAGGGGCTATGGCTACACCTTC
TRBV5-8	TRBJ2-5	.	.	CASSHHGGEETQYF	TGTGCCAGCAGCCACCACGGGGGCGAGGAGACCCAGTACTTC
TRBV7-3	TRBJ2-7	.	.	CASSLIPSYEQYF	TGTGCCAGCAGCTTAATTCCGTCCTACGAGCAGTACTTC
TRBV27	TRBJ2-7	.	TRBD1	CASRSRGTATYEQYF	TGTGCCAGCAGGTCCAGGGGGACCGCTACCTACGAGCAGTACTTC
TRBV5-1	TRBJ2-7	.	TRBD1	CASSSLAGTGTYEQYF	TGCGCCAGCAGCTCTTTGGCCGGGACAGGGACCTACGAGCAGTACTTC
TRBV6-5	TRBJ2-1	.	.	CASSYRDTYNEQFF	TGTGCCAGCAGTTACCGGGACACATACAATGAGCAGTTCTTC
TRBV18	TRBJ2-7	.	.	CASSPQHPYEQYF	TGTGCCAGCTCGCCACAACATCCCTACGAGCAGTACTTC
TRBV18	TRBJ2-7	.	TRBD1	CASTTDRGGEQYF	TGTGCCAGCACCACGGACAGGGGAGGCGAGCAGTACTTC
TRBV7-2	TRBJ2-6	.	TRBD1	CASSSGQGLGANVLTF	TGTGCCAGCAGCTCCGGACAGGGGCTTGGGGCCAACGTCCTGACTTTC
TRBV29-1	TRBJ2-7	once	TRBD1	CSARQQGTHEQYF	TGCAGCGCGCGCCAACAGGGGACCCACGAGCAGTACTTC
TRBV2	TRBJ2-2	.	.	CASMPELVTGELFF	TGTGCCAGCATGCCCGAACTCGTCACCGGGGAGCTGTTTTTT
TRBV5-6	TRBJ2-5	few	.	CASSLRRGETQYF	TGTGCCAGCAGCTTGAGGAGGGGAGAGACCCAGTACTTC
TRBV28	TRBJ2-1	.	.	CASTSRLSHGDEQFF	TGTGCCAGCACTTCGCGGCTCTCCCACGGCGATGAGCAGTTCTTC
TRBV7-2	TRBJ2-7	.	.	CASSPTRVESYEQYF	TGTGCCAGCAGCCCCACCCGGGTCGAATCCTACGAGCAGTACTTC
TRBV29-1	TRBJ2-7	.	.	CSVAVETYEQYF	TGCAGCGTTGCGGTGGAGACCTACGAGCAGTACTTC
TRBV7-9	TRBJ1-4	.	.	CASSLGREKLFF	TGTGCCAGCAGCTTGGGACGCGAAAAACTGTTTTTT
TRBV7-9	TRBJ2-1	.	.	CASSFRYNEQFF	TGTGCCAGCAGCTTCCGGTACAATGAGCAGTTCTTC
TRBV7-3	TRBJ2-5	.	.	CASSLTGAQETQYF	TGTGCCAGCAGCTTAACCGGCGCCCAGGAGACCCAGTACTTC
TRBV2	TRBJ1-5	few	TRBD1	CASRQGTGQQPQHF	TGTGCCAGCAGGCAGGGGACAGGGCAACAGCCCCAGCATTTT
TRBV4-1	TRBJ1-2	.	TRBD1	CASSQVSGQGYSYGYTF	TGCGCCAGCAGCCAAGTCTCGGGACAGGGCTACAGCTATGGCTACACCTTC